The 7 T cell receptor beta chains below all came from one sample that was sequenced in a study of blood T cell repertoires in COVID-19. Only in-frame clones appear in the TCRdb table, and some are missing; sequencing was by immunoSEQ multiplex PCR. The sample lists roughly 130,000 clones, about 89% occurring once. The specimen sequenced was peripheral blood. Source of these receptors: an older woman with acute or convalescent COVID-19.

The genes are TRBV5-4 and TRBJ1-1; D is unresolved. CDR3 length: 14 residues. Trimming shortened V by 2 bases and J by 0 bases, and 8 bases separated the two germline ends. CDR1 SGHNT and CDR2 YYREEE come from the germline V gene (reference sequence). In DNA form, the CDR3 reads TGTGCCAGCAGCTTACCAGGAATGAACACTGAAGCTTTCTTT. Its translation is CASSLPGMNTEAFF. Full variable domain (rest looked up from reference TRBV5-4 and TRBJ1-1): ETGVTQSPTHLIKTRGQQVTLRCSSQSGHNTVSWYQQALGQGPQFIFQYYREEENGRGNFPPRFSGLQFPNYSSELNVNALELDDSALYLCASSLPGMNTEAFFGQGTRLTVV.

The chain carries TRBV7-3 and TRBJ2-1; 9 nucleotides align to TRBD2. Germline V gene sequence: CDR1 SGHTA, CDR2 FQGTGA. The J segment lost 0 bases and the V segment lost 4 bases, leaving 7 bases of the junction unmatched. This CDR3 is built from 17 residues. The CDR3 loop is CASSSSSGVSSYNEQFF. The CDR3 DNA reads TGTGCCAGCAGCTCCTCTAGCGGGGTGAGCTCCTACAATGAGCAGTTCTTC. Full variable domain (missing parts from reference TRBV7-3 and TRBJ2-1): GAGVSQTPSNKVTEKGKYVELRCDPISGHTALYWYRQSLGQGPEFLIYFQGTGAADDSGLPNDRFFAVRPEGSVSTLKIQRTERGDSAVYLCASSSSSGVSSYNEQFFGPGTRLTVL.

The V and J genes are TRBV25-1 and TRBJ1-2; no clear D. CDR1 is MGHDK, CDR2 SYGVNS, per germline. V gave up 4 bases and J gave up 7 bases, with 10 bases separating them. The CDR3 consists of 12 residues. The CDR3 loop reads CASSGLLGGYTF. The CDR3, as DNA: TGTGCCAGCAGTGGACTTTTGGGTGGCTACACCTTC.

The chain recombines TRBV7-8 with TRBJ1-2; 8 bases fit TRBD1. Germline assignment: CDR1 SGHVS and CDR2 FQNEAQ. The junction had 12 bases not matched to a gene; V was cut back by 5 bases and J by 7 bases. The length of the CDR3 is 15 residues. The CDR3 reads CASSVDRGASGGYTF. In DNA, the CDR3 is TGTGCCAGCAGCGTCGACAGGGGTGCTTCGGGTGGCTACACCTTC.

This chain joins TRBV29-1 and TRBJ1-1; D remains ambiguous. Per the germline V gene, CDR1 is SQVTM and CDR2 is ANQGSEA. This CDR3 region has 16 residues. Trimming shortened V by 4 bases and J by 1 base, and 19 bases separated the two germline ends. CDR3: CSVGGSRQTKNTEAFF. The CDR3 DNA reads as TGCAGCGTTGGAGGGTCGCGGCAGACTAAGAACACTGAAGCTTTCTTT.

For the CDR3, the DNA is TGTGCCAGCAGTTTACGGGGCACTGAAGCTTTCTTT. Translation: CASSLRGTEAFF. The gene calls are TRBV28 and TRBJ1-1; D uncertain. The germline V and J ends were trimmed by 2 bases and 4 bases, with 5 bases remaining between them. Germline lookup yields CDR1 MDHEN and CDR2 SYDVKM. The CDR3 is 12 amino acids.

CDR3 loop: CASSLASATFSRYTF. The CDR3 coding sequence is TGTGCCAGCAGCTTGGCCAGCGCTACCTTCTCGCGCTACACCTTC. V and J are TRBV5-6 and TRBJ1-2, with D unclear. V lost 0 bases and J lost 9, with 18 bases in between. The CDR3 is 15 amino acids. In germline, CDR1 is SGHDT, CDR2 YYEEEE. The full variable domain, its missing parts supplied by reference TRBV5-6 and TRBJ1-2, is DAGVTQSPTHLIKTRGQQVTLRCSPKSGHDTVSWYQQALGQGPQFIFQYYEEEERQRGNFPDRFSGHQFPNYSSELNVNALLLGDSALYLCASSLASATFSRYTFGSGTRLTVV.